This T cell receptor beta chain was identified during a study of blood T cell repertoires in COVID-19 (dated by TCRdb to 2018 to 2021). About the study as a whole: Collaborator samples came from the United States, Italy and Spain and covered acute and convalescent phases of COVID-19. The sample metadata nearly always contained a de-identified subject ID, COVID-19 status, age in years and sex. The repertoires were made available in a free public database intended to serve as a resource for research on the immune response to SARS-CoV-2. Deeply sampled blood TCRbeta repertoires from subjects exposed to, actively infected with, or recovered from COVID-19 were included in the dataset. Where HLA class I and class II types were available, the types were taken from metadata supplied by the sample provider, not from assay-based typing. The prospective study material was composed of cDNA or gDNA derived from T cells, B-cell-depleted T cells, or PBMCs. Samples came from the ongoing ImmuneRACE study (first 160 participants) plus 1,254 subjects from 6 global collaborators. Results and caveats for the whole study, not just this receptor: The amount of clinical and demographic metadata varied by source and participant and was provided uncurated.

At one collaborating source in Seattle, patients were enrolled during active infection and were followed longitudinally through the course of disease. Collaborating institutions collected whole blood in K2EDTA tubes following their own protocols. For TCRbeta analysis, collaborator samples were shipped as frozen whole blood, as isolated PBMCs, or as DNA extracted from either sample type. Notes on this clone: The clone's antigen remains unknown. No qualities accompany the bases; no much larger clone lies one base away.

TCRbeta CDR3 regions were amplified from genomic DNA by means of the immunoSEQ Assay, a bias-controlled multiplex PCR. The authors' analysis ran thus. Within the assay, amplification of reference gene primers was used to estimate how many nucleated cells each sample contained. Sequence reads were collapsed and filtered to measure the absolute abundance of every unique TCRbeta CDR3 rearrangement. For each sample, productive Simpson clonality was calculated as the square root of Simpson's diversity index over productive rearrangements. The table was pulled from immuneACCESS by TCRdb, which kept in-frame rearrangements only. Such tables lose some clones; where checked, under half of the loss comes from unresolved V genes, and the rest has no known cause. That table supplies the V and J calls and clone size; D and trimming were determined from the DNA. This sample holds some 49,000 clones; about 92% were observed only once. Over 0.95% of the sample rests with the top ten.

The specimen sequenced was peripheral blood. The TCR comes from a man between 60 and 75 years old with COVID-19, enrolled during active disease.

The CDR3 corresponds to CASRSRDSSYEQYF. The nucleotide sequence is given as TGTGCCAGCAGATCCCGGGACAGCTCCTACGAGCAGTACTTC. Here the chain combines TRBV5-6 and TRBJ2-7, with 7 junctional bases fitting TRBD1. Trimming takes 5 bases off V and 0 bases off J; junction bases not matched to a gene: 5. The germline V gene encodes CDR1 SGHDT and CDR2 YYEEEE. The CDR3 runs 14 residues from the cysteine to the phenylalanine. Left in the record is the CDR3 DNA by itself, 42 bases read in frame from the first base.